These 17 T cell receptor beta chains came from one sample sequenced in a study of long-term antiretroviral therapy in people with HIV. Sequencing relied on immunoSEQ assay v3.0, run at survey level. Sequencing was performed with immunoSEQ multiplex PCR; in TCRdb, only in-frame clones are kept and a portion is missing. This table holds roughly 16,000 clones, roughly 94% found once. The sequenced sample was unsorted PBMCs, obtained 6.4 years after starting antiretroviral therapy. The receptors were sampled from a woman aged 50 to 65 with HIV.

This chain uses TRBV6-5 with TRBJ1-1; TRBD1 aligns across 7 bases. The CDR3 sequence is 14 residues long. Germline CDR1 MNHEY, CDR2 SVGAGI. The ends lost 6 bases at V and 3 bases at J; junction bases unmatched: 7. The CDR3 loop reads CASRFRGVDTEAFF. Written as DNA, the CDR3 is TGTGCCAGCAGATTCAGGGGGGTGGACACTGAAGCTTTCTTT.

J is TRBJ2-3 and V is TRBV7-2; D may be TRBD2 (5 bases). The CDR3 loop spans 15 amino acids. Trimming took 0 bases from V and 6 from J, leaving 13 bases between them. Germline CDR1 reads SGHTA; CDR2 reads FQGNSA. CDR3 nucleotide sequence: TGTGCCAGCAGCTTAGCGGTGGGAGCTACCGATACGCAGTATTTT. Protein sequence: CASSLAVGATDTQYF.

The chain carries TRBV6-6 and TRBJ2-7; 10 bases map to TRBD2. The CDR3 spans 16 residues. Germline CDR1 and CDR2: MNHNY and SVGAGI (reference sequence). V shed 6 bases and J 0 bases; nucleotides not matched to a gene: 8. CDR3 coding DNA: TGTGCCAGCAGACCAGGACTAGCGGCCCGCTCCTACGAGCAGTACTTC. Translated: CASRPGLAARSYEQYF.

The chain employs TRBV5-4 and TRBJ1-1, with 7 nucleotides matching TRBD1. The CDR3 runs to 15 residues. Germline values: CDR1 SGHNT, CDR2 YYREEE (reference sequence). V lost 2 bases, J lost 1 base, and 5 bases stayed unmatched. CDR3 amino acids: CASSLPGTANTEAFF. The DNA for the CDR3 is TGTGCCAGCAGCTTACCGGGGACAGCGAACACTGAAGCTTTCTTT.

The chain employs TRBV18 and TRBJ1-1; D unresolved. The CDR3 runs to 14 residues. Germline V gene sequence: CDR1 KGHSH, CDR2 LQKENI. Trimming took off 6 bases at V and 2 bases at J, with 13 bases between the two ends. CDR3 coding DNA: TGTGCCAGCTCTCCCACCGACGGAAACACTGAAGCTTTCTTT. Translated: CASSPTDGNTEAFF.

CDR3 coding DNA: TGTGCCAGCACCCAAGGGGACAAGAACTACGAGCAGTACTTC. Protein sequence: CASTQGDKNYEQYF. V gene TRBV7-9 combines with J gene TRBJ2-7; D perhaps matches TRBD1 (6 bases). CDR1 and CDR2 from the germline V gene are SEHNR and FQNEAQ (reference sequence). V was clipped by 7 bases and J by 3 bases, with 16 bases between them. This CDR3 is 14 amino acids long.

This chain uses TRBV7-9 with TRBJ2-3, with 7 bases identical to TRBD1. With 1 base clipped from V and 2 bases from J, the junction kept 3 bases outside the gene matches. This CDR3 is built from 15 residues. Germline V gives CDR1 SEHNR, CDR2 FQNEAQ (reference sequence). CDR3 bases: TGTGCCAGCAGCTTAGGGACAGGAAACACAGATACGCAGTATTTT. As protein: CASSLGTGNTDTQYF.

The rearrangement uses TRBV7-2 and TRBJ2-7; 9 positions agree with TRBD2. Trimming removed 0 bases from V and 4 bases from J; junction bases left unmatched: 13. The CDR3 is 18 amino acids. Per germline, CDR1 SGHTA and CDR2 FQGNSA. The CDR3 here is CASSLARAGGWRAYEQYF. The CDR3 DNA reads as TGTGCCAGCAGCTTAGCAAGAGCGGGAGGCTGGAGGGCGTACGAGCAGTACTTC.

The rearrangement uses TRBV7-2 and TRBJ1-2; TRBD1 aligns across 8 bases. Unmatched junction bases numbered 6, after V lost 4 bases and J lost 5 bases. The CDR3 runs 14 residues. Germline V gene lookup returns CDR1 SGHTA and CDR2 FQGNSA. The CDR3: CASSSGQGAYGYTF. CDR3 coding DNA: TGTGCCAGCAGCTCAGGACAGGGCGCATATGGCTACACCTTC.

V and J are TRBV19 and TRBJ2-2, with D possibly matching TRBD2 (6 bases). The CDR3 totals 16 residues. Trimming cost V 7 bases and J 4 bases, with 19 bases left between them. CDR1 is LNHDA, CDR2 SQIVND, per germline (reference sequence). The CDR3: CASTTGGTGITGELFF. The CDR3 DNA reads TGTGCCAGTACAACTGGCGGGACGGGCATCACCGGGGAGCTGTTTTTT.

V is TRBV19 and J is TRBJ2-7; 10 nucleotides align to TRBD1. Unmatched junction bases numbered 7, after V lost 2 bases and J lost 12 bases. The CDR3 is 13 residues long. The germline V gene encodes CDR1 LNHDA and CDR2 SQIVND (reference sequence). CDR3 DNA: TGTGCCAGTAGTATACCGGGACAGGGGCCTCTGTACTTC. It yields the protein CASSIPGQGPLYF.

The chain joins TRBV5-1 to TRBJ2-5; D is uncertain. The CDR3 contains 15 residues. With 0 bases removed from V and 3 bases from J, the gap between germline ends came to 12 bases. Germline V lookup: CDR1 SGHRS, CDR2 YFSETQ. The CDR3: CASSLAGSRKETQYF. As DNA, the CDR3 is TGCGCCAGCAGCTTGGCCGGTAGCAGAAAAGAGACCCAGTACTTC.

The table lists this clone with a count of one. This rearrangement joins TRBV19 to TRBJ2-3; 7 bases line up with TRBD1. V gave up 6 bases and J gave up 3 bases; unmatched junction bases: 12. CDR1 is LNHDA and CDR2 is SQIVND in the germline V gene (reference sequence). This CDR3 has 16 residues. As DNA, the CDR3 is TGTGCCAGTAGAGATCAGGGACAGTCTCTTACAGATACGCAGTATTTT. Translation gives CASRDQGQSLTDTQYF.

This chain connects TRBV29-1 to TRBJ1-2, with unresolved D. Germline V CDR1 and CDR2: SQVTM, ANQGSEA. The CDR3 spans 11 residues. Trimming left V 3 bases short and J 7 bases short, with 9 bases between. The CDR3 sequence: CSVEGSAGYTF. The DNA for the CDR3 is TGCAGCGTTGAGGGATCAGCTGGCTACACCTTC.

This clone has just one count. V gene TRBV7-9 combines with J gene TRBJ1-4; D unresolved. V gave up 4 bases and J gave up 8 bases, with 11 bases separating them. Germline V gene lookup returns CDR1 SEHNR and CDR2 FQNEAQ (reference sequence). CDR3 size: 13 residues. The CDR3 nucleotides read TGTGCCAGCAGCTCCACAACCCGGGAAAAACTGTTTTTT. Translating it yields CASSSTTREKLFF. The whole variable domain, filled in from reference TRBV7-9 and TRBJ1-4, reads DTGVSQNPRHKITKRGQNVTFRCDPISEHNRLYWYRQTLGQGPEFLTYFQNEAQLEKSRLLSDRFSAERPKGSFSTLEIQRTEQGDSAMYLCASSSTTREKLFFGSGTQLSVL.

This chain connects TRBV18 to TRBJ2-2; a weak D match, TRBD2 (6 bases). CDR3 length equals 17 residues. V dropped 0 bases and J dropped 0 bases, with 11 bases sitting between them. Germline loops: CDR1 KGHSH, CDR2 LQKENI. CDR3 protein: CASSPPATGANTGELFF. CDR3 nucleotides: TGTGCCAGCTCACCACCCGCAACGGGAGCGAACACCGGGGAGCTGTTTTTT. The variable domain in full, completed from reference TRBV18 and TRBJ2-2, reads NAGVMQNPRHLVRRRGQEARLRCSPMKGHSHVYWYRQLPEEGLKFMVYLQKENIIDESGMPKERFSAEFPKEGPSILRIQQVVRGDSAAYFCASSPPATGANTGELFFGEGSRLTVL.

V is TRBV11-3 and J is TRBJ2-1; 12 nucleotides agree with TRBD1. Trimming removed 5 bases from V and 8 bases from J; junction bases left unmatched: 13. The CDR3 has 17 amino acids. Germline loops: CDR1 SGHNT, CDR2 YENEEA. The CDR3 region has the DNA TGTGCCAGCAGCCAGGGACAGGGGGCCGCTCCTCGCTATGAGCAGTTCTTC. Translated, it gives CASSQGQGAAPRYEQFF.